This T cell receptor (beta chain) was sequenced for a study of shared clonotypes between healthy human individuals (dated by TCRdb to 2020 to 2021). A note on the overall study: The cohort included a few men and a couple of women between 18 and 49 years of age. For each donor, CD4 naive and CD4 memory were each run on three plates, CD8 naive on two plates, and CD8 memory on one plate. Blood TCR repertoires of about five healthy adults were deeply sequenced to estimate repertoire size and the extent of clonotype sharing between individuals. To increase sequencing depth and limit assay-specific biases, TCR repertoire library preparation and sequencing were carried out by different laboratories using diverse techniques. Leukapheresis yielded between about 0.94 and 8.9 billion PBMCs per donor. Points the paper makes about the study in general: Incomplete sequencing was indicated by rarefaction of sorted-subset datasets, despite the large sequencing depth. Naive subsets generally had larger estimated clonotype richness than memory subsets did. Sampling was restricted to blood, and TCR repertoires in tissue are likely to differ from TCR repertoires in blood. Because the study included only a small number of donors, the genetic and exposure-history diversity represented was limited. Based on pairwise subsampling, the degree of clonotype sharing among donors was expected to be affected by sequencing depth. Compared with non-shared clonotypes, clonotypes shared by all four sorted-subset donors had higher generation probabilities. Across a few donors, roughly 5.1% of naive CD4, roughly 3.3% of naive CD8, about 2.3% of memory CD4, and around 0.4% of memory CD8 clonotypes were shared.

Donors were healthy HIV-negative adults with no recently reported acute infections or vaccinations. Only Caucasian adults living in Nashville, Tennessee, USA were represented among the donors. CD4+ T cells were enriched through magnetic negative selection, after which naive cells were positively selected on CD45RA and the remaining negative fraction served as the memory subset. Blood was collected by leukapheresis, and PBMCs were isolated by Ficoll-Histopaque density gradient centrifugation and then cryopreserved in liquid nitrogen vapor phase. Analytical flow cytometry was used to check the purity and quantity of each magnetically sorted T cell population. Genomic DNA was isolated from every sorted fraction and measured by UV absorbance on a Nanodrop 2000c. Worth noting for this clone: This clone's antigen is unknown. One base away there is no much larger clone; base qualities are not given.

The germline V gene gives CDR1 as KGHSH and CDR2 as LQKENI. The germline V end is reduced by 0 bases and the J end by 2 bases; junction bases left unmatched: 7. The CDR3 runs 16 residues from the cysteine to the phenylalanine. Only the CDR3 part of the read is kept: 48 bases, read in frame from the first base. TCR CDR3 regions were amplified from genomic DNA by multiplex PCR using the deep immunoSEQ assay. Genomic DNA extracted from each cell subset was distributed evenly over all wells of several immunoSEQ 96-well plates, and each plate served as one replicate. For sorted subsets, approximately 0.2 ug of genomic DNA, equivalent to around 31,000 T cell genomes, went into each replicate PCR. The purified libraries were quantified using a Qubit 3.0 fluorometer, sized with a Bioanalyzer 2100, and then quantified again using the KAPA Library Quantification kit. Each immunoSEQ 96-well plate was sequenced on its own single-read 150-cycle Illumina NextSeq 550 flow cell. Processing in the source paper ran as follows. Because only junctional sequences without quality scores were contained in the immunoSEQ output, filtering matching that applied to full-length reads could not be performed. Sequences were annotated with PyIR, a Python wrapper for IgBLAST v1.9, using IMGT germline references to assign V/J genes and CDR3. Reads were removed for weak V/J assignments (E-value above 1e-6), missing CDR3, stop codons, out-of-frame junctions, or ambiguous translated residues. V3J clonotypes were defined as sequences sharing the same inferred V gene, J gene, and CDR3 amino acid sequence. The percentage overlap between two repertoires was calculated by dividing the number of shared unique clonotypes by the size of the smaller repertoire. RTK rarefaction, the Chao1 estimator, and Recon v2.1 estimates of unobserved clonotypes were used to assess repertoire richness. OLGA was used to compute generation probabilities for all TCRbeta clonotypes that the gDNA method yielded from a few donors. Sourced from immuneACCESS, this table was stored by TCRdb with only in-frame sequences that have V and J called. A share of the clones is absent; for the studies checked, an unresolved V gene accounts for under half, and the remainder has no known explanation. V, J and clone size derive from that table, while D and trimming were established from the DNA sequence. The sample yields millions of clones; about 92% were counted once. About 0.13% of the sample goes to the ten largest clones.

The TCR originated in a man in his late teens or twenties in good health. The rearrangement joined TRBV18 to TRBJ2-7; a stretch of 7 junction bases matches TRBD1. Input material: naive CD4+ T cells sorted from blood. Read against the paper, the sample's cell subset or site label means: CD45RA+ positively selected. The bases are TGTGCCAGCTCACCACCGACAGGGCCCACTCCCTACGAGCAGTACTTC. Translated, this gives CASSPPTGPTPYEQYF.